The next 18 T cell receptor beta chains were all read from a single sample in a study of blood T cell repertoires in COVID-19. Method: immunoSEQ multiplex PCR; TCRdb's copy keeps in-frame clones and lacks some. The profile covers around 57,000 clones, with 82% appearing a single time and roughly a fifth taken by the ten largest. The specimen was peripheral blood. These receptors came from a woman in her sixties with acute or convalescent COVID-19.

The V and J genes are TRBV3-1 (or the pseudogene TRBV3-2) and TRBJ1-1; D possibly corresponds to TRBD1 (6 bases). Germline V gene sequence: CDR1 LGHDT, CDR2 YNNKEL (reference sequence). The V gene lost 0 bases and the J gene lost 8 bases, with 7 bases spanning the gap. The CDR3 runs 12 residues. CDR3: CASSQEGTEAFF. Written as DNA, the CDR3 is TGTGCCAGCAGCCAAGAGGGGACAGAAGCTTTCTTT.

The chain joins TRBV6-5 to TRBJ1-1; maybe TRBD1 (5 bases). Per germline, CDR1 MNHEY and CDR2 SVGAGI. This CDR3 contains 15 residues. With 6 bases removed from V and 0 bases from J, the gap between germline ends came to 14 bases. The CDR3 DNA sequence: TGTGCCAGCAGCCTTAGACAGATCATGAACACTGAAGCTTTCTTT. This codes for CASSLRQIMNTEAFF.

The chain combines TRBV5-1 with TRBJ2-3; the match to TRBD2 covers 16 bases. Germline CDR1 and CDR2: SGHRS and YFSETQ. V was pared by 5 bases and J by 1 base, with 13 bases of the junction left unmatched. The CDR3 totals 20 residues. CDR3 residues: CASRSGTSGGATFGTDTQYF. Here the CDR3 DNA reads TGCGCCAGCAGATCCGGGACTAGCGGGGGGGCCACGTTTGGCACAGATACGCAGTATTTT. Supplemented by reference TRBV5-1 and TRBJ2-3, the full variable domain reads KAGVTQTPRYLIKTRGQQVTLSCSPISGHRSVSWYQQTPGQGLQFLFEYFSETQRNKGNFPGRFSGRQFSNSRSEMNVSTLELGDSALYLCASRSGTSGGATFGTDTQYFGPGTRLTVL.

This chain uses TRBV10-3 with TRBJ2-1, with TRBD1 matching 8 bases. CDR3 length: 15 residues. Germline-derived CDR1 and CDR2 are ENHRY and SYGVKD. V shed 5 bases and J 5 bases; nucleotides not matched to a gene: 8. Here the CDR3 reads CAISPQGARDNEQFF. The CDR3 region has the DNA TGTGCCATCAGTCCCCAGGGGGCAAGGGACAATGAGCAGTTCTTC.

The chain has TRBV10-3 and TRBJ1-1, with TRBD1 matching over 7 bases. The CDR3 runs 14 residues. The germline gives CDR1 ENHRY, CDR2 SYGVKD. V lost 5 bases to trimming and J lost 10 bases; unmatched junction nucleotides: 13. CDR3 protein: CAISPPGTAAGAFF. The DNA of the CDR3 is TGTGCCATCAGTCCCCCCGGGACAGCCGCCGGAGCTTTCTTT.

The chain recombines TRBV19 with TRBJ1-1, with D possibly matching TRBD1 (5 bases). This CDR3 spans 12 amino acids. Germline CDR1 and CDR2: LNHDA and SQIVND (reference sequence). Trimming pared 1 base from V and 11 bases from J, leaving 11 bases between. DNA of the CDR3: TGTGCCAGTAGTATAGGGGGGGTACGGGCTTTCTTT. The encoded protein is CASSIGGVRAFF. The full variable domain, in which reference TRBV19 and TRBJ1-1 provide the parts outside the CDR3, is DGGITQSPKYLFRKEGQNVTLSCEQNLNHDAMYWYRQDPGQGLRLIYYSQIVNDFQKGDIAEGYSVSREKKESFPLTVTSAQKNPTAFYLCASSIGGVRAFFGQGTRLTVV.

Here the CDR3 reads CASSPSTGFIGELFF. DNA for the CDR3: TGTGCCAGCAGCCCCTCGACAGGGTTTATCGGGGAGCTGTTTTTT. The V call is TRBV7-2, the J call TRBJ2-2; TRBD1 matches 7 bases. V gave up 5 bases and J gave up 7 bases; unmatched junction bases: 10. Germline values: CDR1 SGHTA, CDR2 FQGNSA. The CDR3 has 15 residues.

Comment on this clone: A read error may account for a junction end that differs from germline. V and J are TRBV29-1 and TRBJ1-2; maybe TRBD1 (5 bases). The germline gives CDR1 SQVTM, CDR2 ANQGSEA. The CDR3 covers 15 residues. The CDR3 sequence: CSAEDPWTPDYGYTF. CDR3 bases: TGCAGCGCTGAAGATCCTTGGACACCTGACTATGGCTACACCTTC.

The CDR3 is CASSPGGRERGELFF. The CDR3 coding sequence is TGTGCCAGCAGCCCAGGGGGCAGGGAACGCGGGGAGCTGTTTTTT. V usage is TRBV5-4 and J usage is TRBJ2-2, with 8 nucleotides matching TRBD1. CDR1 is SGHNT, CDR2 YYREEE, per germline (reference sequence). This CDR3 has 15 amino acids. V lost 4 bases, J lost 7 bases, and 9 bases stayed unmatched.

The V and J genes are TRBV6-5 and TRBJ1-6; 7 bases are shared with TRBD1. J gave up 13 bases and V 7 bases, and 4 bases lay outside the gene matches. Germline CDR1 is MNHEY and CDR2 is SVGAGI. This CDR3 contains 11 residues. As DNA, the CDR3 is TGTGCCAGCACCCAACAGGGGCCCCTCCACTTT. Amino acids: CASTQQGPLHF.

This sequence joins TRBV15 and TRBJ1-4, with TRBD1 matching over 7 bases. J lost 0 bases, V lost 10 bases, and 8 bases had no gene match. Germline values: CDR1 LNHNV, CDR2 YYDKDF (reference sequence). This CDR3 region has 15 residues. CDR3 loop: CAIGQERTTNEKLFF. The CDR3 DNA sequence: TGTGCCATAGGACAGGAGAGAACAACTAATGAAAAACTGTTTTTT.

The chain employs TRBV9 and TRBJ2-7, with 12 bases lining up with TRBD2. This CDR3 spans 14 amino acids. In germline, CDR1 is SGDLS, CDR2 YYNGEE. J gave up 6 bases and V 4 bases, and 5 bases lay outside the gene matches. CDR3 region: CASSPGTSGLEQYF. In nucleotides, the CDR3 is TGTGCCAGCAGCCCCGGGACTAGCGGGCTCGAGCAGTACTTC.

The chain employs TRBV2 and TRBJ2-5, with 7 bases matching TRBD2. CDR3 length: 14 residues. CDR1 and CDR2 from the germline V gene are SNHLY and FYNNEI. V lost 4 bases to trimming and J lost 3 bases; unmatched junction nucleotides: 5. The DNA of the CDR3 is TGTGCCAGCAGTGCTCGCGGGAGAGAAGAGACCCAGTACTTC. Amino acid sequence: CASSARGREETQYF.

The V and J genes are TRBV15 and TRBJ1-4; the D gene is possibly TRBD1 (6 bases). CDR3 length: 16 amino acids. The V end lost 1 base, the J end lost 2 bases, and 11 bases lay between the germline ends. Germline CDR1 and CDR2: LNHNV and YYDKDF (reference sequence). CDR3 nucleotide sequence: TGTGCCACCAGCAGAGCCCCAGGGGTGACTAATGAAAAACTGTTTTTT. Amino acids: CATSRAPGVTNEKLFF.

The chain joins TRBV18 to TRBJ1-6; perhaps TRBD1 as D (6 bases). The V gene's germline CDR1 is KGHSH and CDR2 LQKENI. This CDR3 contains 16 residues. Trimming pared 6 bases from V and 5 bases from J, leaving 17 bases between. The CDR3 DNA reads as TGTGCCAGCTCGCAAATGAAGGGACAAAATAATTCACCCCTCCACTTT. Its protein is CASSQMKGQNNSPLHF.

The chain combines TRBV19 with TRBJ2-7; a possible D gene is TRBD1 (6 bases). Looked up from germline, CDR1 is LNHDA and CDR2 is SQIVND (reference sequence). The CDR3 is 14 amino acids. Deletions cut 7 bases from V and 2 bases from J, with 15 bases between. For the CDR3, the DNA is TGTGCCAGTAAACCGGGACACGGGACCTACGAGCAGTACTTC. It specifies CASKPGHGTYEQYF.

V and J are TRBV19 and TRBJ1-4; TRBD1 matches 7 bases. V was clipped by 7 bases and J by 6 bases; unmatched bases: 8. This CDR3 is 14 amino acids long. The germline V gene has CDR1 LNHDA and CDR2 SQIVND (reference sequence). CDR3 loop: CASKKGGADEKLFF. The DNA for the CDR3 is TGTGCCAGTAAAAAAGGGGGCGCGGATGAAAAACTGTTTTTT.

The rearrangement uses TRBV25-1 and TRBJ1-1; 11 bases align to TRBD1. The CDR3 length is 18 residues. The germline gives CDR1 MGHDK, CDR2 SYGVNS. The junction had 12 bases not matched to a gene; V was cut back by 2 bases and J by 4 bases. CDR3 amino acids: CASSEGGQGAVWSTEAFF. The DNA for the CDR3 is TGTGCCAGCAGTGAAGGAGGACAGGGGGCTGTTTGGAGCACTGAAGCTTTCTTT.